These 28 T cell receptor beta chains share one sample of origin, sequenced in a study of T cells in Graves' hyperthyroidism and ophthalmopathy. RNA transcripts were the template for amplifying TCR beta CDR3 regions. HTBI primers were used for first-round RT-PCR of the TCR CDR3. TCRdb ran MiXCR on the multiplex PCR reads and lists one entry per CDR3 protein. The sample contains 300,000 to 350,000 distinct CDR3 sequences, around 16% of which appear only once. Material: blood. The source is a man aged 30-40 years with Graves' hyperthyroidism.

This rearrangement joins TRBV10-3 to TRBJ2-5; D remains ambiguous. The V and J ends lost 4 bases and 5 bases respectively, with 11 bases between them. The germline V gene encodes CDR1 ENHRY and CDR2 SYGVKD. This CDR3 contains 13 residues. CDR3 sequence reads: CAISVGPEETQYF. DNA of the CDR3: TGTGCCATCAGTGTGGGCCCGGAGGAGACCCAGTACTTC.

Many counts were recorded for this clonotype. This rearrangement joins TRBV7-2 to TRBJ2-3; 8 positions match TRBD1. After removal of 5 bases from V and 10 bases from J, the junction contained 8 bases not matched to a gene. The CDR3 is 13 residues long. Germline V gene lookup returns CDR1 SGHTA and CDR2 FQGNSA. The CDR3 reads CASSRDRSGPQYF. The DNA for the CDR3 is TGTGCCAGCAGCAGGGACAGGTCAGGTCCGCAGTATTTT.

J is TRBJ2-2 and V is TRBV7-6, with TRBD1 matching over 10 bases. CDR3 length: 15 residues. J lost 5 bases, V lost 4 bases, and 4 bases had no gene match. The germline V gene encodes CDR1 SGHVS and CDR2 FNYEAQ. For the CDR3, the DNA is TGTGCCAGCAGCTGGGACAGGGGTGATACCGGGGAGCTGTTTTTT. It encodes CASSWDRGDTGELFF.

A few counts support this clonotype. This chain links TRBV9 with TRBJ1-2; a weak D match, TRBD1 (6 bases). The CDR3 runs to 13 residues. CDR1 is SGDLS and CDR2 is YYNGEE in the germline V gene. The V and J ends lost 3 bases and 4 bases respectively, with 10 bases between them. The CDR3 sequence: CASSETGTYGYTF. In nucleotides, the CDR3 is TGTGCCAGCAGCGAGACAGGCACCTATGGCTACACCTTC.

This clonotype was detected many times. This chain joins TRBV12-3 or TRBV12-4 and TRBJ2-3; D unresolved. Trimming took 3 bases from V and 4 from J, leaving 5 bases between them. This CDR3 is built from 12 residues. CDR3 sequence (DNA): TGTGCCAGCAGTTTTTGGGCAGATACGCAGTATTTT. Translated: CASSFWADTQYF.

The table lists this clonotype with a few counts. The V and J genes are TRBV20-1 and TRBJ2-7; D unresolved. Trimming stripped 3 bases from V and 0 bases from J, with 12 bases between. Germline V CDR1 and CDR2: DFQATT, SNEGSKA (reference sequence). The CDR3 length is 14 residues. The CDR3 spells CSASGRLASYEQYF. DNA of the CDR3: TGCAGTGCTAGCGGTAGGCTGGCCTCCTACGAGCAGTACTTC.

This clonotype was seen a few times. The chain has TRBV27 and TRBJ1-2; possibly TRBD1 for D (6 bases). Trimming left V 6 bases short and J 3 bases short, with 17 bases between. This CDR3 spans 15 amino acids. From germline, CDR1 is MNHEY and CDR2 SMNVEV (reference sequence). CDR3 nucleotide sequence: TGTGCCAGCAGCGGGACACCGCCTTCTCACTATGGCTACACCTTC. Translated: CASSGTPPSHYGYTF.

This clonotype was observed many times. The chain combines TRBV7-9 with TRBJ2-5; 7 bases match TRBD1. The germline V gene has CDR1 SEHNR and CDR2 FQNEAQ (reference sequence). Germline trimming cut 0 bases from V and 5 bases from J; bases unmatched to any gene: 3. This CDR3 contains 14 residues. The CDR3 nucleotides read TGTGCCAGCAGCTTAGCGACAGGGAGCGAGACCCAGTACTTC. Protein: CASSLATGSETQYF.

Concerning this clonotype: This may stem from a read error, because a much larger clone lies one nucleotide away. The chain joins TRBV2 to TRBJ2-2; 8 nucleotides align to TRBD2. The germline V gene encodes CDR1 SNHLY and CDR2 FYNNEI. CDR3 size: 14 residues. Trimming cost V 10 bases and J 4 bases; bases outside gene matches: 8. The CDR3 sequence is CATNGGGVTGELFF. The DNA of the CDR3 is TGTGCCACCAACGGGGGGGGCGTCACCGGGGAGCTGTTTTTT.

This clonotype was seen at least ten times. J is TRBJ2-7 and V is TRBV28; 7 positions agree with TRBD1. CDR1 and CDR2 from the germline V gene are MDHEN and SYDVKM. This CDR3 has 16 amino acids. Trimming at V came to 0 bases and at J to 1 base, leaving 6 bases not matched to a gene. CDR3 sequence reads: CASSLWGGDRSYEQYF. CDR3 DNA: TGTGCCAGCAGTTTATGGGGTGGGGACAGATCCTACGAGCAGTACTTC.

This clonotype was recorded a few times. This chain links TRBV6-2 or TRBV6-3 with TRBJ2-3; either TRBD1 or TRBD2 may supply D (5 bases each). The germline V and J ends were trimmed by 10 bases and 0 bases, with 11 bases remaining between them. Per the germline V gene, CDR1 is MNHEY and CDR2 is SVGEGT. CDR3 size: 13 residues. The CDR3 here is CATRGSSTDTQYF. In nucleotides, the CDR3 is TGTGCCACCCGGGGCAGTAGCACAGATACGCAGTATTTT.

This clonotype came up a few times. V usage is TRBV3-1 and J usage is TRBJ1-3; no definite D call. The V and J ends lost 4 bases and 6 bases respectively, with 10 bases between them. Germline V gives CDR1 LGHDT, CDR2 YNNKEL (reference sequence). CDR3 length: 13 residues. Written as DNA, the CDR3 is TGTGCCAGCAGCCTAGGACCGAAAAACACCATATATTTT. Protein: CASSLGPKNTIYF.

In this sample, this clonotype turned up many times. J is TRBJ2-2 and V is TRBV9, with a possible D match to TRBD1 (6 bases). Trimming removed 3 bases from V and 1 base from J, with 13 bases in between. The CDR3 has 16 residues. Germline CDR1 SGDLS, CDR2 YYNGEE. The CDR3 coding sequence is TGTGCCAGCAGCGCCAACAGGGAAAAGAACACCGGGGAGCTGTTTTTT. It specifies CASSANREKNTGELFF.

This clonotype was recorded many times. The chain joins TRBV3-1 to TRBJ2-1; no clear D. The V end lost 0 bases, the J end lost 11 bases, and 11 bases lay between the germline ends. From germline, CDR1 is LGHDT and CDR2 YNNKEL (reference sequence). The CDR3 spans 13 residues. The CDR3 here is CASSQDAIAKQFF. DNA of the CDR3: TGTGCCAGCAGCCAAGATGCCATAGCTAAGCAGTTCTTC.

This clonotype was recorded at least ten times. The J gene is TRBJ2-3, the V gene TRBV6-1; the match to TRBD2 covers 10 bases. With V trimmed by 10 bases and J by 2 bases, 9 bases remained unmatched. CDR1 MNHNS and CDR2 SASEGT come from the germline V gene. CDR3 length: 15 amino acids. The CDR3 region is CATIPLAGNTDTQYF. CDR3 nucleotides: TGTGCCACCATACCACTAGCGGGGAACACAGATACGCAGTATTTT.

This clonotype was recorded many times. The chain has TRBV11-2 and TRBJ1-2; no clear D. Between the trimmed V and J ends, which lost 3 bases and 1 base, there was a span of 9 bases. The CDR3 covers 14 residues. Germline-derived CDR1 and CDR2 are SGHAT and FQNNGV. CDR3 nucleotides: TGTGCCAGCAGCTTGGGGAATTATAACTATGGCTACACCTTC. Its translation: CASSLGNYNYGYTF. Full variable domain (remainder filled in from reference TRBV11-2 and TRBJ1-2): EAGVAQSPRYKIIEKRQSVAFWCNPISGHATLYWYQQILGQGPKLLIQFQNNGVVDDSQLPKDRFSAERLKGVDSTLKIQPAKLEDSAVYLCASSLGNYNYGYTFGSGTRLTVV.

This clonotype was picked up a small number of times. The V and J genes are TRBV5-1 and TRBJ2-3, with TRBD2 identical over 7 bases. After removal of 4 bases from V and 2 bases from J, the junction contained 7 bases not matched to a gene. The germline gives CDR1 SGHRS, CDR2 YFSETQ. This CDR3 spans 15 amino acids. CDR3 residues: CASSTKTSSTDTQYF. In DNA form, the CDR3 reads TGCGCCAGCAGCACCAAGACTAGCTCCACAGATACGCAGTATTTT.

This clonotype was seen a handful of times. This chain connects TRBV15 to TRBJ2-2; 10 positions agree with TRBD2. CDR3 length equals 16 residues. CDR1 LNHNV and CDR2 YYDKDF come from the germline V gene (reference sequence). V shed 0 bases, J shed 7 bases, and the junction held 5 bases outside the gene matches. The CDR3 sequence: CATSRDLAGANGELFF. The DNA for the CDR3 is TGTGCCACCAGCAGAGATCTAGCGGGAGCGAACGGGGAGCTGTTTTTT.

V and J are TRBV5-1 and TRBJ2-7, with D perhaps TRBD1 or TRBD2 (5 bases each). The germline CDR1 and CDR2 sequences are SGHRS and YFSETQ. The CDR3 extends over 17 amino acids. V was shortened by 1 base and J by 2 bases, with 19 bases between the two germline ends. Here the CDR3 reads CASSLFFGRDVTYEQYF. CDR3 nucleotide sequence: TGCGCCAGCAGCTTGTTTTTTGGTAGGGACGTGACCTACGAGCAGTACTTC.

This clonotype was picked up many times. The gene calls are TRBV30 and TRBJ2-2; D is undetermined. The V end was cut by 2 bases, the J end by 2 bases, with 0 bases between. The CDR3 is 11 residues long. Germline lookup yields CDR1 GTSNPN and CDR2 SVGIG (reference sequence). CDR3 sequence (DNA): TGTGCCTGGAGTAACACCGGGGAGCTGTTTTTT. It is translated as CAWSNTGELFF. Supplemented by reference TRBV30 and TRBJ2-2, the full variable domain reads SQTIHQWPATLVQPVGSPLSLECTVEGTSNPNLYWYRQAAGRGLQLLFYSVGIGQISSEVPQNLSASRPQDRQFILSSKKLLLSDSGFYLCAWSNTGELFFGEGSRLTVL.

With regard to this clonotype: The junction and the germline gene differ at one end; a read error may be behind it. As DNA, the CDR3 is TGTGCCTGGACCCGACAAAGGGGCACCTACAATGGGCAGTTCTTC. Translating it yields CAWTRQRGTYNGQFF. The rearrangement links TRBV30 to TRBJ2-1, with D possibly matching TRBD1 (5 bases). CDR3 size: 15 residues. Looked up from germline, CDR1 is GTSNPN and CDR2 is SVGIG (reference sequence).

This clonotype was counted between two and nine times. The rearrangement links TRBV28 to TRBJ2-1; D might be TRBD1 (6 bases). V shed 5 bases and J shed 5 bases, with 10 bases lying between them. This CDR3 is built from 13 residues. Germline CDR1 MDHEN, CDR2 SYDVKM. The CDR3 sequence is CASSLQGNNEQFF. The CDR3 DNA reads as TGTGCCAGCAGTCTTCAGGGGAACAATGAGCAGTTCTTC.

This clonotype was observed at least ten times. The chain combines TRBV5-1 with TRBJ1-1; D perhaps matches TRBD1 (5 bases). The CDR3 is made up of 14 amino acids. CDR1 and CDR2 (germline): SGHRS, YFSETQ. V was cut by 3 bases and J by 2 bases, with 11 bases left in between. The CDR3 sequence: CASSSGHRNTEAFF. DNA of the CDR3: TGCGCCAGCAGCTCCGGACACCGCAACACTGAAGCTTTCTTT.

The chain links TRBV5-6 to TRBJ1-2, with D unresolved. The germline V gene has CDR1 SGHDT and CDR2 YYEEEE. The V end lost 5 bases, the J end lost 4 bases, and 12 bases lay between the germline ends. CDR3 length: 13 residues. The CDR3, as DNA: TGTGCCAGCAGTTTCCAGGACCGCTATGGCTACACCTTC. Amino acid sequence: CASSFQDRYGYTF.

The genes are TRBV5-1 and TRBJ2-1, with 10 nucleotides matching TRBD2. The CDR3 extends over 15 amino acids. V was pared by 7 bases and J by 7 bases, with 11 bases of the junction left unmatched. Germline assignment: CDR1 SGHRS and CDR2 YFSETQ. The CDR3 DNA follows: TGCGCCAGCTTCCGAGCGGGAGGGCCGGAAAATGAGCAGTTCTTC. It specifies CASFRAGGPENEQFF.

This clonotype was seen more than once but under ten times. The chain combines TRBV27 with TRBJ2-1; TRBD2 aligns across 10 bases. The CDR3 runs 16 residues. J gave up 7 bases and V 1 base, and 7 bases lay outside the gene matches. In germline, CDR1 is MNHEY, CDR2 SMNVEV (reference sequence). The CDR3 spells CASSLYSGRSLNEQFF. The CDR3 nucleotides read TGTGCCAGCAGTTTATATAGCGGGAGGAGTTTGAATGAGCAGTTCTTC.

This clonotype appeared many times. The V and J genes are TRBV12-3 or TRBV12-4 and TRBJ1-1; D possibly corresponds to TRBD1 (5 bases). This CDR3 contains 14 residues. Trimming removed 8 bases at V and 6 bases at J, with 19 bases between. CDR3 in amino acids: CASGPPAGGAEAFF. The CDR3 DNA follows: TGTGCCAGCGGCCCCCCGGCAGGAGGGGCTGAAGCTTTCTTT.

The table lists this clonotype with many counts. V usage is TRBV6-6 and J usage is TRBJ2-1; D may be TRBD2 (6 bases). V was trimmed by 3 bases and J by 9 bases, leaving 12 bases between them. Germline V lookup: CDR1 MNHNY, CDR2 SVGAGI (reference sequence). The CDR3 loop spans 13 amino acids. The CDR3: CASSYSGVFEQFF. The CDR3 region has the DNA TGTGCCAGCAGTTATTCGGGAGTGTTTGAGCAGTTCTTC.